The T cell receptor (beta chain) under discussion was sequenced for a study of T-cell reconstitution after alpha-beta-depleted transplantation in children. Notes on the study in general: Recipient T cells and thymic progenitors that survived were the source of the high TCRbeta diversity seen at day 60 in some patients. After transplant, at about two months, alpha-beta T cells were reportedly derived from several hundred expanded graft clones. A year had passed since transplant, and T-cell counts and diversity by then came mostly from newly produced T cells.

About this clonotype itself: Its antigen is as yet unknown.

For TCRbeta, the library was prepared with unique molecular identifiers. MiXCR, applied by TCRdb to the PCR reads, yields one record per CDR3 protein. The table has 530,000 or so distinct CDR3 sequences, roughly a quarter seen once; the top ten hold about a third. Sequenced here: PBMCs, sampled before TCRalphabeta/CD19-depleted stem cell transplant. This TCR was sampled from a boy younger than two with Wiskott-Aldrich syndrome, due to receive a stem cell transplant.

The CDR3 sequence is CAISPLSGFSTDTQYF. In nucleotides, the CDR3 is TGTGCCATCAGTCCTCTCTCGGGGTTTAGCACAGATACGCAGTATTTT. This chain joins TRBV10-3 and TRBJ2-3; D is perhaps TRBD2 (5 bases). V was shortened by 5 bases and J by 0 bases, with 15 bases between the two germline ends. This CDR3 is 16 amino acids long. The germline V gene encodes CDR1 ENHRY and CDR2 SYGVKD.